Each of the 18 T cell receptor beta chains below was sequenced from the same sample in a study of post-analysis software for immune sequencing data (dated by TCRdb to between 2015 and 2016). What the work shows at the level of the full study, not this receptor alone: Roughly 5 TRBV segments, including TRBV5-6, TRBV5-1 and TRBV20-1, were significantly more frequent in patients than controls.

These receptors are not linked to any known antigen. Library generation was performed with PCR. Instrument used: Illumina HiSeq 2500. Unique molecular identifiers were incorporated into TCR beta cDNA libraries to reduce PCR and sequencing biases. Using fastp at Q25 and MiXCR, TCRdb reprocessed the public reads and kept productive beta chains. Rows with a matching CDR3 protein are joined into one entry that keeps the most common DNA and genes. This sample holds fewer than 850,000 distinct CDR3 sequences; less than 35% were observed only once. Of the sample, more than 0.45% is held by the ten largest clones. Sample: blood. The source of these receptors is a girl between 10 and 17 years old with multiple sclerosis.

This sequence joins TRBV19 and TRBJ2-1, with 7 bases matching TRBD2. The ends lost 7 bases at V and 11 bases at J; junction bases unmatched: 5. The CDR3 length is 11 residues. Germline-derived CDR1 and CDR2 are LNHDA and SQIVND (reference sequence). The CDR3 region is CASTGGLQQFF. The CDR3 region has the DNA TGTGCCAGTACCGGGGGGTTACAGCAGTTCTTC. Using reference TRBV19 and TRBJ2-1 for the parts outside the CDR3, the full variable domain is DGGITQSPKYLFRKEGQNVTLSCEQNLNHDAMYWYRQDPGQGLRLIYYSQIVNDFQKGDIAEGYSVSREKKESFPLTVTSAQKNPTAFYLCASTGGLQQFFGPGTRLTVL.

There are a few counts of this clonotype. The gene calls are TRBV5-1 and TRBJ2-5, with D uncertain. CDR1 is SGHRS, CDR2 YFSETQ, per germline. The CDR3 contains 13 residues. The V and J ends lost 5 bases and 1 base respectively, with 9 bases between them. The chain's CDR3 is CASSRSSQETQYF. The CDR3 coding sequence is TGCGCCAGCAGTCGATCCAGCCAAGAGACCCAGTACTTC.

The J gene is TRBJ2-3, the V gene TRBV6-5; D gene uncertain. Deletions cut 2 bases from V and 6 bases from J, with 21 bases between. There are 17 residues in the CDR3. The germline gives CDR1 MNHEY, CDR2 SVGAGI. Written as DNA, the CDR3 is TGTGCCAGCAGTTACATGGGAACGCGGAGTGGCGTGGATACGCAGTATTTT. Amino acids: CASSYMGTRSGVDTQYF.

This clonotype was seen more than once but under ten times. This chain connects TRBV27 to TRBJ2-3, with 9 nucleotides matching TRBD2. The J segment lost 0 bases and the V segment lost 4 bases, leaving 11 bases of the junction unmatched. This CDR3 region has 18 residues. Germline V gene data show CDR1 as MNHEY and CDR2 as SMNVEV (reference sequence). Here the CDR3 DNA reads TGTGCCAGCAGTTCCTTGGGTAGCGGGGGTCCTAGCACAGATACGCAGTATTTT. Translating it yields CASSSLGSGGPSTDTQYF.

The chain couples TRBV27 to TRBJ2-5; maybe TRBD2 (5 bases). Germline V lookup: CDR1 MNHEY, CDR2 SMNVEV (reference sequence). This CDR3 is built from 14 residues. Deletions cut 5 bases from V and 0 bases from J, with 10 bases between. In DNA form, the CDR3 reads TGTGCCAGCAGTCCTAGCTGGAACCAAGAGACCCAGTACTTC. It encodes CASSPSWNQETQYF.

The chain employs TRBV20-1 and TRBJ2-5; TRBD2 agrees at 11 bases. The ends lost 3 bases at V and 11 bases at J; junction bases unmatched: 17. Looked up from germline, CDR1 is DFQATT and CDR2 is SNEGSKA (reference sequence). The CDR3 sequence is 16 residues long. The CDR3 region is CSASALTSGDAYKQYF. The CDR3 bases are TGCAGTGCTAGTGCCCTGACTAGCGGGGACGCCTACAAGCAGTACTTC.

The rearrangement links TRBV4-1 to TRBJ2-7; TRBD2 is a possible D gene (6 bases). Germline CDR1 and CDR2: MGHRA and YSYEKL. Trimming shortened V by 0 bases and J by 0 bases, and 15 bases separated the two germline ends. The CDR3 runs to 17 residues. CDR3 coding DNA: TGCGCCAGCAGCCAAGATATAGGCGGGATGGGCTCCTACGAGCAGTACTTC. This translates into CASSQDIGGMGSYEQYF.

In its sample, this clonotype was seen a few times. The chain recombines TRBV10-3 with TRBJ2-7; 9 bases fit TRBD2. The CDR3 totals 14 residues. V lost 3 bases to trimming and J lost 4 bases; unmatched junction nucleotides: 4. Germline loops: CDR1 ENHRY, CDR2 SYGVKD. In DNA, the CDR3 is TGTGCCATCAGTGATAGCGGGAGAAATTACGAGCAGTACTTC. Residues: CAISDSGRNYEQYF.

This clonotype occurred a few times. The CDR3 bases are TGCGCCAGCAGCCCGGCCCTACGGTCAGGGCCAAAGGATGGCTACACCTTC. This sequence encodes CASSPALRSGPKDGYTF. V and J are TRBV4-3 and TRBJ1-2; TRBD1 might be the D (5 bases). V gave up 4 bases and J gave up 6 bases, with 24 bases separating them. Germline lookup yields CDR1 LGHNA and CDR2 YSLEER. This CDR3 region has 17 residues.

The V and J genes are TRBV5-5 and TRBJ1-1, with D possibly TRBD1 on 5 matching bases. Germline CDR1 is SGHKS and CDR2 is YYEKEE (reference sequence). Trimming stripped 0 bases from V and 4 bases from J, with 13 bases between. The CDR3 runs 15 residues. As DNA, the CDR3 is TGTGCCAGCAGCTTGGCACCCCATGGGGGCACTGAAGCTTTCTTT. Protein: CASSLAPHGGTEAFF.

The chain carries TRBV28 and TRBJ2-3; 7 bases line up with TRBD2. Trimming removed 6 bases from V and 4 bases from J; junction bases left unmatched: 13. The CDR3 has 16 amino acids. Looked up from germline, CDR1 is MDHEN and CDR2 is SYDVKM. CDR3 in DNA: TGTGCCAGCAGCCTAGCGGAAGCCATCGGGGCAGATACGCAGTATTTT. Its protein product is CASSLAEAIGADTQYF.

This clonotype was recorded once. The chain links TRBV3-1 to TRBJ1-5; D unresolved. V was shortened by 0 bases and J by 0 bases, with 9 bases between the two germline ends. The germline gives CDR1 LGHDT, CDR2 YNNKEL (reference sequence). The CDR3 has 16 residues. CDR3 sequence: CASSQDRVYSNQPQHF. CDR3 sequence (DNA): TGTGCCAGCAGCCAAGATAGGGTGTATAGCAATCAGCCCCAGCATTTT.

This clonotype has only a few counts. V gene TRBV10-3 combines with J gene TRBJ2-7; D might be TRBD2 (6 bases). CDR1 is ENHRY, CDR2 SYGVKD, per germline. The CDR3 contains 16 residues. V lost 3 bases, J lost 1 base, and 16 bases lay in between. CDR3 nucleotides: TGTGCCATCAGTGAACTCGGGGGAGTTGGATCCTACGAGCAGTACTTC. This gives the protein CAISELGGVGSYEQYF.

To note about this clonotype: A much more abundant neighbour one base away suggests this may be a read error. The gene calls are TRBV6-5 and TRBJ2-5; a weak D match, TRBD2 (6 bases). V lost 6 bases, J lost 11 bases, and 16 bases lay in between. In germline, CDR1 is MNHEY, CDR2 SVGAGI. The CDR3 contains 12 residues. The CDR3 here is CASRGGWDEQYF. Written as DNA, the CDR3 is TGTGCCAGCAGGGGAGGTTGGGATGAGCAGTACTTC.

This chain links TRBV5-6 with TRBJ2-4, with 8 bases matching TRBD2. CDR3 length: 15 residues. Germline values: CDR1 SGHDT, CDR2 YYEEEE. V lost 5 bases and J lost 6; bases outside the gene matches: 10. The CDR3 nucleotides read TGTGCCAGCAGGGGGACGTGGCTAGCGGGAAACATTCAGTACTTC. Its translation: CASRGTWLAGNIQYF.

This chain uses TRBV5-1 with TRBJ1-1; 8 bases match TRBD1. CDR3 length equals 14 residues. V lost 4 bases and J lost 10; bases outside the gene matches: 12. Germline-derived CDR1 and CDR2 are SGHRS and YFSETQ. CDR3 coding DNA: TGCGCCAGCAGCAAGGACAGGGCCACTACGGGAGCTTTCTTT. It specifies CASSKDRATTGAFF.

The gene calls are TRBV7-8 and TRBJ1-5; possible D gene TRBD1, 6 bases. V dropped 3 bases and J dropped 3 bases, with 15 bases sitting between them. The germline CDR1 and CDR2 sequences are SGHVS and FQNEAQ. This CDR3 has 16 amino acids. CDR3 DNA sequence: TGTGCCAGCAGCTTGTCGTTGACAGGATACAATCAGCCCCAGCATTTT. Protein sequence: CASSLSLTGYNQPQHF.

The V gene is TRBV5-1, the J gene TRBJ2-7, with 7 bases fitting TRBD1. V shed 0 bases and J 7 bases; nucleotides not matched to a gene: 13. CDR1 is SGHRS, CDR2 YFSETQ, per germline. This CDR3 is built from 16 residues. The CDR3 DNA sequence: TGCGCCAGCAGCTTGGCAGGGGACAGAAACTACAATGAGCAGTACTTC. It translates to CASSLAGDRNYNEQYF. Based on the CDR3 plus reference TRBV5-1 and TRBJ2-7, the full variable domain is KAGVTQTPRYLIKTRGQQVTLSCSPISGHRSVSWYQQTPGQGLQFLFEYFSETQRNKGNFPGRFSGRQFSNSRSEMNVSTLELGDSALYLCASSLAGDRNYNEQYFGPGTRLTVT.